This TCR beta chain stems from a study of OX40 agonist ivuxolimab in advanced cancers. About the research overall: Ivuxolimab was delivered to patients intravenously every 2 weeks at doses spanning 0.01 to 10 mg/kg. A diagnosis of hepatocellular carcinoma, melanoma, renal cell or head and neck cancer was present in dose-escalation patients.

The CDR3 extends over 11 amino acids. V lost 4 bases and J 8 bases, leaving 11 bases between the germline ends. Germline CDR1 and CDR2: SQVTM and ANQGSEA. Profiling relied on immunoSEQ multiplex PCR, and the TCRdb table lists in-frame clones only, not all of them. Of about 58,000 clones in the sample, around 83% are singletons; the top ten hold approximately 1.3%. Patients with a history of autoimmune disease or on systemic immunosuppression were excluded. The receptor's source is an adult with an advanced solid tumor such as melanoma, head and neck, liver or kidney cancer. The chain combines TRBV29-1 with TRBJ1-1; D gene uncertain. The specimen was CD4+ or CD8+ T cells sorted from blood, collected in a trial of the OX40 agonist ivuxolimab. CDR3 DNA sequence: TGCAGCGTTGCAGCCCGACCCGAAGCTTTCTTT. Translating gives CSVAARPEAFF.